This entry lists 10 T cell receptor beta chains sequenced from one sample in a study of cytomegalovirus exposure and HLA in healthy donors. 13 Jbeta primers and 60 Vbeta primers were used for the PCR. Measured with immunoSEQ multiplex PCR; TCRdb has only the in-frame clones, and not every one. The data contain 300,000 or so clones, almost 85% of them seen just once; the ten biggest clones take up 1.5% to 2%. The sample consisted of PBMCs. These receptors were taken from a woman in her forties in good health and CMV-seropositive.

J is TRBJ1-1 and V is TRBV27, with 7 bases matching TRBD1. This CDR3 comprises 14 residues. CDR1 and CDR2 from the germline V gene are MNHEY and SMNVEV (reference sequence). V was pared by 5 bases and J by 4 bases, with 7 bases of the junction left unmatched. Here the CDR3 reads CASSLQGVFTEAFF. DNA for the CDR3: TGTGCCAGCAGTCTCCAGGGGGTATTCACTGAAGCTTTCTTT.

This clone appeared a single time. This rearrangement joins TRBV28 to TRBJ2-1; 8 positions match TRBD2. This CDR3 contains 14 residues. Trimming removed 10 bases from V and 5 bases from J; junction bases left unmatched: 10. Germline assignment: CDR1 MDHEN and CDR2 SYDVKM. The CDR3 reads CAIKREGQNNEQFF. The CDR3 bases are TGTGCCATCAAACGGGAGGGCCAAAACAATGAGCAGTTCTTC.

Only a few counts were recorded for this clone. The V and J genes are TRBV4-3 and TRBJ2-5; 7 nucleotides match TRBD2. This CDR3 has 17 amino acids. Germline assignment: CDR1 LGHNA and CDR2 YSLEER. J lost 4 bases, V lost 0 bases, and 11 bases had no gene match. CDR3 sequence: CASSQELRSGGGETQYF. DNA of the CDR3: TGCGCCAGCAGCCAAGAACTAAGGTCGGGAGGAGGAGAGACCCAGTACTTC.

V is TRBV7-9 and J is TRBJ1-6, with D perhaps TRBD1 (5 bases). The CDR3 is 14 amino acids. V was cut by 5 bases and J by 8 bases, with 13 bases left in between. CDR1 is SEHNR and CDR2 is FQNEAQ in the germline V gene (reference sequence). CDR3: CASSPEGVDSPLHF. The CDR3 DNA reads as TGTGCCAGCAGCCCCGAAGGGGTTGATTCACCCCTCCACTTT. The whole variable domain, filled in from reference TRBV7-9 and TRBJ1-6, reads DTGVSQNPRHKITKRGQNVTFRCDPISEHNRLYWYRQTLGQGPEFLTYFQNEAQLEKSRLLSDRFSAERPKGSFSTLEIQRTEQGDSAMYLCASSPEGVDSPLHFGNGTRLTVT.

This clone has at least ten counts. This chain joins TRBV7-2 and TRBJ2-1; 9 bases are a match to TRBD2. The CDR3 is made up of 17 amino acids. J was trimmed by 8 bases and V by 2 bases; bases with no gene match: 13. Germline CDR1 is SGHTA and CDR2 is FQGNSA. The CDR3 DNA is TGTGCCAGCAGCTTAAGTAGAGCGGGAGGTACTTTAGATGAGCAGTTCTTC. It codes for CASSLSRAGGTLDEQFF. Using reference TRBV7-2 and TRBJ2-1 for the parts outside the CDR3, the full variable domain is GAGVSQSPSNKVTEKGKDVELRCDPISGHTALYWYRQSLGQGLEFLIYFQGNSAPDKSGLPSDRFSAERTGGSVSTLTIQRTQQEDSAVYLCASSLSRAGGTLDEQFFGPGTRLTVL.

This clone was seen a handful of times. The rearrangement uses TRBV29-1 and TRBJ2-2; D ambiguous. V lost 8 bases to trimming and J lost 1 base, with 8 bases between them. CDR3 length equals 12 residues. Germline V lookup: CDR1 SQVTM, CDR2 ANQGSEA. The DNA of the CDR3 is TGCAGCTCCGCGGAGAACACCGGGGAGCTGTTTTTT. Protein: CSSAENTGELFF.

The chain is built from TRBV5-3 and TRBJ1-2; TRBD1 matches at 7 bases. TRBV5-3 is placed among ORFs of uncertain function. CDR3 length: 12 amino acids. V gave up 2 bases and J gave up 8 bases; unmatched junction bases: 3. CDR3 region: CARSLGGSGYTF. The CDR3 nucleotides are TGTGCCAGAAGCTTAGGGGGCAGCGGCTACACCTTC.

This clone has only one observation. The chain is built from TRBV11-2 and TRBJ2-7, with a tentative D call TRBD2 (6 bases). The CDR3 spans 14 residues. V was shortened by 5 bases and J by 5 bases, with 16 bases between the two germline ends. Germline CDR1 reads SGHAT; CDR2 reads FQNNGV. CDR3: CASSLRLDSDEQYF. DNA for the CDR3: TGTGCCAGCAGCCTGAGACTAGACAGTGACGAGCAGTACTTC.

This rearrangement joins TRBV7-2 to TRBJ2-5, with TRBD1 identical over 7 bases. After removal of 5 bases from V and 3 bases from J, the junction contained 6 bases not matched to a gene. Germline V gives CDR1 SGHTA, CDR2 FQGNSA. The CDR3 is 14 amino acids. The CDR3 coding sequence is TGTGCCAGCAGCCGACAGGGACAAAAAGAGACCCAGTACTTC. Protein: CASSRQGQKETQYF.

The rearrangement links TRBV2 to TRBJ2-4, with 7 nucleotides matching TRBD2. The CDR3 consists of 16 residues. Per germline, CDR1 SNHLY and CDR2 FYNNEI. With 7 bases clipped from V and 3 bases from J, the junction kept 12 bases outside the gene matches. CDR3 DNA: TGTGCCAGCACGATCCCCGGACTAGTGGTCAAAAACATTCAGTACTTC. It yields the protein CASTIPGLVVKNIQYF.